Described below is a single TCR beta chain sequence and its context. The antigen is unknown. This specimen comes from a study of graft-versus-host responses after intestinal transplantation. Study-wide background: Recipients underwent multivisceral, liver-intestinal, or isolated intestinal transplants. All recipients got anti-thymocyte globulin induction, then tacrolimus and steroids for approximately 3 years.

Study-wide findings and caveats: GvH clonotypes were identified within recipient marrow, with a subset emerging first in ileum or blood.

Profiling relied on immunoSEQ multiplex PCR, and the TCRdb table lists in-frame clones only, not all of them. Of more than 45,000 clones listed, around 91% are singletons. The sequencing here drew on PBMCs, taken about 120 days after intestinal transplantation. This clonotype was sampled from a human patient who received an intestinal transplant, so some T cells may come from the graft donor.

CDR3 coding DNA: TGTGCCAGTAGTAACGACAGGGTTTCTTTCAACACCGGGGAGCTGTTTTTT. This sequence encodes CASSNDRVSFNTGELFF. The V call is TRBV19, the J call TRBJ2-2; TRBD1 aligns across 7 bases. CDR3 length: 17 amino acids. V gave up 4 bases and J gave up 2 bases; unmatched junction bases: 10. CDR1 and CDR2 (germline): LNHDA, SQIVND (reference sequence).